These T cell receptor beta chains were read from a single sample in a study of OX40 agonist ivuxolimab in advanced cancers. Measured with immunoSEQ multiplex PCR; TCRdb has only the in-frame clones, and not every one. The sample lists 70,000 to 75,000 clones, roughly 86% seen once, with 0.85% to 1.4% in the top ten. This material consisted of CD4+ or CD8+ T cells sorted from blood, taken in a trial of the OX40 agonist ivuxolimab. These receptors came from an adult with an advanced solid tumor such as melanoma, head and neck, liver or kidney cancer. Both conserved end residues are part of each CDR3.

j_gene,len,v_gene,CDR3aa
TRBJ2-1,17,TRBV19,CASSIRTGGLTYNEQFF
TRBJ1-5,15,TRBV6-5,CASSYRRTSNQPQHF
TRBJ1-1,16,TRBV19,CASSPRTGIGDTEAFF
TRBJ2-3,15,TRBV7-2,CASSPGTSSTDTQYF
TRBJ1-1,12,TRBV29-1,CSVVGQGREAFF
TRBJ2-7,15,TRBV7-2,CASSLAGTGAYEQYF
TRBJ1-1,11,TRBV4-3,CASSQGVAAFF
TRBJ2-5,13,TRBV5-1,CASSLDTGQTQYF
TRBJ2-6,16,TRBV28,CATSLDRTSGANVLTF
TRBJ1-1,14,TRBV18,CASSPQTGGTEAFF
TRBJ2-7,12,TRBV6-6,CASSYPTGGQYF
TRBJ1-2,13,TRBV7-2,CASSYRYREGYTF
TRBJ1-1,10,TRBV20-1,CSAGGLEAFF
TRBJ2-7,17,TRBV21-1,CASSKVGMGQGGHEQYF
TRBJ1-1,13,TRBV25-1,CASSGTGVTEAFF
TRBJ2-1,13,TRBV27,CASGRLAGDEQFF
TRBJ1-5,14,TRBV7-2,CASSPTGFNQPQHF
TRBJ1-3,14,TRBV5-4,CASSFSGAGNTIYF
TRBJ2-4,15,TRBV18,CASSPPEGPKNIQYF
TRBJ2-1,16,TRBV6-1,CASSEPQRTGRDEQFF
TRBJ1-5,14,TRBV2,CASGRGGSNQPQHF
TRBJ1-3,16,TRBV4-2,CASSQERTVTGNTIYF
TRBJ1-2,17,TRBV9,CASSYSGTGGWYYGYTF
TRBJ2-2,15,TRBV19,CASKRTHGGTGELFF
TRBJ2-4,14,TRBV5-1,CASSPPGDPTFQYF
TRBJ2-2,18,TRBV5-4,CASSSSGTSGSWTGELFF
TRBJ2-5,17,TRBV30,CAWSPRGLAGGSETQYF
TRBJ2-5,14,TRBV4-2,CASSQEVEEETQYF
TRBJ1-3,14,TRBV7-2,CASSNQGSGNTIYF
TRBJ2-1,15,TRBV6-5,CASSLRESSYNEQFF
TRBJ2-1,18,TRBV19,CASSIPEASGRQYNEQFF
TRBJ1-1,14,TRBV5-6,CASSGQGRGTEAFF
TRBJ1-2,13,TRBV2,CASIVRGQNGYTF
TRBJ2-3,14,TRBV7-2,CASSLDGRADTQYF
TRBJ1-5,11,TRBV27,CASSNHQPQHF
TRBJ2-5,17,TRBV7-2,CASSLGLGTGDTETQYF
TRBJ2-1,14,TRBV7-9,CASSLPGAYNEQFF
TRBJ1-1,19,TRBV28,CATLPPPGQGHRLDTEAFF
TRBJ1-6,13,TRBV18,CASSPDRESPLHF
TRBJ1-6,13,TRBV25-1,CASSDRVNSPLHF
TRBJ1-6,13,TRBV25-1,CASSESFVSPLHF
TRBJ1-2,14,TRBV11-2,CASSFRGPNYGYTF
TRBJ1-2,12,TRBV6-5,CASSYGTAGYTF
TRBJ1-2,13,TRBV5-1,CASSLEATGGYTF
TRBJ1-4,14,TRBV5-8,CASSRDRRNEKLFF
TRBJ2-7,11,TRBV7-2,CASSSPYEQYF
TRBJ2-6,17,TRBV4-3,CASSQSYRDSGANVLTF
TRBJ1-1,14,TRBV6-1,CASSPRRENTEAFF
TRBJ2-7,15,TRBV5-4,CASSLGTSGHYEQYF
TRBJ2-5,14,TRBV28,CASSFGLAGETQYF
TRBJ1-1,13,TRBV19,CASSPGIRDSLIF
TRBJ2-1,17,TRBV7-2,CASSMFPGLAGEREQFF
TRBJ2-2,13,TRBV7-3,CASSLIGSGELFF
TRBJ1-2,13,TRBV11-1,CASSLDAGYGYTF
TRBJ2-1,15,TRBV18,CASSLLAGGPNEQFF